These T cell receptor beta chains were read from a single sample in a study of T cell changes during pregnancy in multiple sclerosis. Assay used: immunoSEQ multiplex PCR; TCRdb lists only in-frame clones, some missing. The sample includes about 110,000 clones, 85% to 95% of them seen just once. This material consisted of peripheral blood, taken after pregnancy. These receptors all come from a female donor with multiple sclerosis, enrolled in a pregnancy study. Both conserved end residues are part of each CDR3. The D gene is left open where the match is weak. Expanded clones are given a class, and other clones once, few, many or no size at all.

CDR3nt | CDR3aa | v_gene | abundance | d_gene | len | j_gene
TGTGCCAGTAGTTTAGACAGGGGTCAGCCCCAGCATTTT | CASSLDRGQPQHF | TRBV19 | once | TRBD1 | 13 | TRBJ1-5
TGTGCCAGAAGCAGCAAGAAGTTCTCCTACGAGCAGTACTTC | CARSSKKFSYEQYF | TRBV5-3 | . | . | 14 | TRBJ2-7
TGCGCCAGCAGCCAAGCAGGGGTGCCTAATGAAAAACTGTTTTTT | CASSQAGVPNEKLFF | TRBV4-1 | . | . | 15 | TRBJ1-4
TGTGCCAGCACCCCGGGATTCACAGATACGCAGTATTTT | CASTPGFTDTQYF | TRBV6-5 | . | . | 13 | TRBJ2-3
TGTGCCACCAGCAGAGATTGGGGCCACGAGCAGTACTTC | CATSRDWGHEQYF | TRBV15 | . | . | 13 | TRBJ2-7
TGTGCCAGCAGCTTAGAATCCCAGGCCGGGGAGCTGTTTTTT | CASSLESQAGELFF | TRBV7-9 | . | . | 14 | TRBJ2-2
TGTGCCAGCAGTGGAGTCGGGGAATACGGTGGAAACACCATATATTTT | CASSGVGEYGGNTIYF | TRBV6-1 | . | . | 16 | TRBJ1-3
TGCAGCGTTGAGACGTTGGGACAGGGGGCCGCTGAAGCTTTCTTT | CSVETLGQGAAEAFF | TRBV29-1 | . | TRBD1 | 15 | TRBJ1-1
TGCGCCAGCAGCTTGGAGGTAGGGGCAGGGCAAACAGAGACCCAGTACTTC | CASSLEVGAGQTETQYF | TRBV5-1 | . | . | 17 | TRBJ2-5
TGTGCCAGCAGCCCTGGACTAGCGGGACCACCTAGCACAGATACGCAGTATTTT | CASSPGLAGPPSTDTQYF | TRBV4-2 | . | TRBD2 | 18 | TRBJ2-3
TGTGCCAGCTCACCGCGGGACGTAGAATCAGCTAACTATGGCTACACCTTC | CASSPRDVESANYGYTF | TRBV18 | . | . | 17 | TRBJ1-2
TGTGCCAGTAGTTCCTTAGCGGGGGGGCTATATACGCAGTATTTT | CASSSLAGGLYTQYF | TRBV19 | . | TRBD2 | 15 | TRBJ2-3
TGCGCCAGCAGCTTGGCGGGACAGTGGAGTCAGCCCCAGCATTTT | CASSLAGQWSQPQHF | TRBV5-1 | few | TRBD1 | 15 | TRBJ1-5
TGTGCCAGCAGTCGGGGGGGTCAGGAGACCCAGTACTTC | CASSRGGQETQYF | TRBV6-1 | . | TRBD2 | 13 | TRBJ2-5
TGTGCCAGCAGCTTGGACGGGACACGTGACGGCTACACCTTC | CASSLDGTRDGYTF | TRBV7-8 | . | . | 14 | TRBJ1-2
TGTGCCAGCACCTTCCAGGGCAGGGCCCATTACAATGAGCAGTTCTTC | CASTFQGRAHYNEQFF | TRBV5-6 | . | . | 16 | TRBJ2-1
TGTGCCAGCAGGACAGGGCAAAGGACTGAAGCTTTCTTT | CASRTGQRTEAFF | TRBV6-1 | . | TRBD1 | 13 | TRBJ1-1
TGCGCCAGCGGGCGGGGGGGCCGGTCCTATGAGCAGTTCTTC | CASGRGGRSYEQFF | TRBV5-1 | . | TRBD2 | 14 | TRBJ2-1
TGCAGCGTCAAACACCGTTCTGAAGCTTTCTTT | CSVKHRSEAFF | TRBV29-1 | . | . | 11 | TRBJ1-1
TGTGCCAGCCCCGGGACTAGCGGACTCGACCCCTACGAGCAGTACTTC | CASPGTSGLDPYEQYF | TRBV5-4 | . | TRBD2 | 16 | TRBJ2-7
TGTGCCAGCACCCGCGATAGCGGGGGGGCTCCGGGGCTCGGAGCCCAGTACTTC | CASTRDSGGAPGLGAQYF | TRBV9 | . | TRBD2 | 18 | TRBJ2-5
TGTGCCAGCAGCTTGGATGGCGGCGGTCTCAATGAGCAGTTCTTC | CASSLDGGGLNEQFF | TRBV5-4 | . | . | 15 | TRBJ2-1
TGTGCCAGCAGCCCGTGGGGGGATACCTACGAGCAGTACTTC | CASSPWGDTYEQYF | TRBV7-6 | . | . | 14 | TRBJ2-7
TGTGCCAGCAGGCGATATAGCAATCAGCCCCAGCATTTT | CASRRYSNQPQHF | TRBV28 | . | . | 13 | TRBJ1-5
TGTGCCAGCAGTTACTCGAGGGACAGGGGGAGGACTTTCTTT | CASSYSRDRGRTFF | TRBV6-5 | . | TRBD1 | 14 | TRBJ1-1
TGCGCCAGCAGGACAGGACAGCCTAATGAAAAACTGTTTTTT | CASRTGQPNEKLFF | TRBV5-1 | . | . | 14 | TRBJ1-4
TGTGCCAGCGGAGTCCCGGGACTAGCGGGAGAGGGTAGTGAGCAGTTCTTC | CASGVPGLAGEGSEQFF | TRBV27 | . | TRBD2 | 17 | TRBJ2-1
TGCGCCAGCAGCCTAGGGGAGAACACTGAAGCTTTCTTT | CASSLGENTEAFF | TRBV5-1 | few | . | 13 | TRBJ1-1
TGTGCTAGTGGTCGGGACAGCTCCTACGAGCAGTACTTC | CASGRDSSYEQYF | TRBV12-5 | . | TRBD1 | 13 | TRBJ2-7
TGTGCCAGCGAAAGGGGCACTGAAGCTTTCTTT | CASERGTEAFF | TRBV5-4 | . | . | 11 | TRBJ1-1
TGTGCCAGCAGTCAAAGGGACAGGGGAATTGGTGGCTACACCTTC | CASSQRDRGIGGYTF | TRBV2 | . | TRBD1 | 15 | TRBJ1-2
TGTGCCAGCAGCTTGAAACAGGGTCGGGCTACGCAGTATTTT | CASSLKQGRATQYF | TRBV5-4 | . | . | 14 | TRBJ2-3
TGTGCCAGCCGACCCATAGGGGGTTACACTGAAGCTTTCTTT | CASRPIGGYTEAFF | TRBV25-1 | . | . | 14 | TRBJ1-1
TGTGCCAGTAGTATCCGGGACAGAGGCTACGAGCAGTACTTC | CASSIRDRGYEQYF | TRBV19 | . | TRBD1 | 14 | TRBJ2-7
TGTGCCAGCAGCCGTCCCGGAGTACTACTGTACGAGCAGTACTTC | CASSRPGVLLYEQYF | TRBV28 | . | . | 15 | TRBJ2-7
TGTGCCTGGACAGGGGCCTCGGACTATGGCTACACCTTC | CAWTGASDYGYTF | TRBV30 | . | . | 13 | TRBJ1-2
TGTGCCAGCAGTGAATCAGGGTATCGCTATGGCTACACCTTC | CASSESGYRYGYTF | TRBV6-1 | . | . | 14 | TRBJ1-2
TGCGCCAGCAGCCAAGATCCATCCTATGGCTACACCTTC | CASSQDPSYGYTF | TRBV4-1 | . | . | 13 | TRBJ1-2
TGTGCCAGCAGCCCCCGAGAGACCCAGTACTTC | CASSPRETQYF | TRBV28 | . | . | 11 | TRBJ2-5
TGTGCCTGGAAAGCGGATGGGGGGGGGTTTACTGAAGCTTTCTTT | CAWKADGGGFTEAFF | TRBV30 | . | . | 15 | TRBJ1-1
TGTGCCAGCAGTTTATCGAGCAGCGGGGGGGTCACCGGGGAGCTGTTTTTT | CASSLSSSGGVTGELFF | TRBV27 | . | TRBD2 | 17 | TRBJ2-2
TGTGCCAGCAGCCCATCTGGGGCCAACGTCCTGACTTTC | CASSPSGANVLTF | TRBV28 | . | . | 13 | TRBJ2-6
TGTGCCAGCAGTGTCTCCGAGGGGGACCCTGCCTACGAGCAGTACTTC | CASSVSEGDPAYEQYF | TRBV6-1 | . | . | 16 | TRBJ2-7
TGTGCCAGCAGTTTCCCACAGGGGGCTGTGCCCTACGAGCAGTACTTC | CASSFPQGAVPYEQYF | TRBV27 | . | TRBD1 | 16 | TRBJ2-7
TGCGCCAGCAGCACTCACCAGACAGGGTCGAACACCGGGGAGCTGTTTTTT | CASSTHQTGSNTGELFF | TRBV5-1 | . | TRBD1 | 17 | TRBJ2-2
TGTGCCAGCAGCTTGGAGAGCGGGGGAAACAATGAGCAGTTCTTC | CASSLESGGNNEQFF | TRBV5-4 | . | TRBD2 | 15 | TRBJ2-1
TGTGCCAGCAGCTCCGGGACAGGGAGGGAAAAACTGTTTTTT | CASSSGTGREKLFF | TRBV5-4 | . | TRBD1 | 14 | TRBJ1-4
TGTGCCAGCAGGGAAGCGGCCGACTACGAGCAGTACTTC | CASREAADYEQYF | TRBV28 | . | . | 13 | TRBJ2-7
TGTGCCAGCAGCTTGGCGGTTGGGCAGGGGAAGCAGTACTTC | CASSLAVGQGKQYF | TRBV5-4 | . | . | 14 | TRBJ2-7
TGTGCCAGCAGCAAGCAAGGGACAGGGTTCCCCGACGGCTACACCTTC | CASSKQGTGFPDGYTF | TRBV7-8 | . | TRBD1 | 16 | TRBJ1-2
TGCGCCAGCACCAACTCTCGGCGGCTAGCGGGGCTCTACGAGCAGTACTTC | CASTNSRRLAGLYEQYF | TRBV23-1 | . | TRBD2 | 17 | TRBJ2-7
TGTGCCAGCAGTCTTAACTATGGCTACACCTTC | CASSLNYGYTF | TRBV2 | once | . | 11 | TRBJ1-2
TGTGCCAGCAGCTTAGTAGCCCCTCGGCGGTTCTTC | CASSLVAPRRFF | TRBV7-9 | . | . | 12 | TRBJ2-1
TGTGCCAGCAGCTTAAGCCCGGCCTACGAGCAGTACTTC | CASSLSPAYEQYF | TRBV5-6 | . | . | 13 | TRBJ2-7
TGTGCCAGTCCCCGGAGAGCAGCGGGAGGAAGAAACAATGAGCAGTTCTTC | CASPRRAAGGRNNEQFF | TRBV19 | . | TRBD2 | 17 | TRBJ2-1